This T cell receptor beta chain was retrieved from a study of blood T cell repertoires in COVID-19. Per the original data handling: It was from reference gene primer amplification that nucleated cell counts were estimated. Some clones are missing from TCRdb's copy, which holds only in-frame ones; the method was immunoSEQ multiplex PCR. D and trimming come from the DNA, and the V and J calls and clone size come from that table. The sample lists approximately 180,000 clones; 80% to 90% were seen once. V shed 5 bases and J 6 bases; nucleotides not matched to a gene: 4. This CDR3 has 13 amino acids. CDR1 KGHSH and CDR2 LQKENI come from the germline V gene. Followed longitudinally, the Seattle patients had been enrolled during active infection.

The sequence was collected from a woman aged 70-85 years with COVID-19, enrolled during active disease. The chain recombines TRBV18 with TRBJ2-7, with 10 bases lining up with TRBD2. The specimen was peripheral blood. The CDR3 sequence is CASSELAGAEQYF. The CDR3, as DNA: TGTGCCAGCTCAGAGCTAGCGGGAGCCGAGCAGTACTTC.